Below, 29 T cell receptor beta chains from the same sample are listed, as sequenced in a study of T cell repertoires in cytomegalovirus infection. These receptors have no known antigen. TCRdb called the reads again in MiXCR, with one record for every CDR3 protein. The top ten clones hold around 45% of a sample with hundreds of thousands of distinct CDR3 sequences, about 44% of them seen once. The material was cultured PBMCs, obtained from culture after CMV antigen stimulation. These receptors all come from a human donor in good health (CMV status not recorded). Some clones in this sample may be carry-over from other donors' samples.

This clonotype has more than one count but fewer than ten. J is TRBJ1-1 and V is TRBV7-2, with a tentative D call TRBD1 (5 bases). The germline CDR1 and CDR2 sequences are SGHTA and FQGNSA. Trimming shortened V by 1 base and J by 1 base, and 10 bases separated the two germline ends. The CDR3 is made up of 15 amino acids. For the CDR3, the DNA is TGTGCCAGCAGCTTAGTGGGGGATTGGAACACTGAAGCTTTCTTT. Encoded protein: CASSLVGDWNTEAFF.

The V gene is TRBV12-3 or TRBV12-4, the J gene TRBJ1-2; D is undetermined. The germline V and J ends were trimmed by 1 base and 7 bases, with 7 bases remaining between them. The CDR3 contains 12 residues. For the CDR3, the DNA is TGTGCCAGCAGTTTAGGGGGAGGTGGCTACACCTTC. Translated: CASSLGGGGYTF.

This clonotype was counted a few times. This chain links TRBV7-2 with TRBJ2-7, with D maybe TRBD1 (8 bases). Per the germline V gene, CDR1 is SGHTA and CDR2 is FQGNSA. The V gene lost 5 bases and the J gene lost 6 bases, with 14 bases spanning the gap. The CDR3 sequence is 13 residues long. The CDR3 here is CASSPTGEGEQYF. In DNA form, the CDR3 reads TGTGCCAGCAGCCCGACAGGGGAGGGCGAGCAGTACTTC.

The chain links TRBV20-1 to TRBJ1-1; 8 nucleotides align to TRBD1. The ends lost 2 bases at V and 6 bases at J; junction bases unmatched: 8. Germline CDR1 DFQATT, CDR2 SNEGSKA (reference sequence). This CDR3 comprises 14 residues. CDR3 residues: CSARPPDRVAEAFF. The CDR3 DNA sequence: TGCAGTGCTAGACCCCCGGACAGGGTGGCTGAAGCTTTCTTT.

The rearrangement uses TRBV7-6 and TRBJ2-1, with a tentative D call TRBD2 (5 bases). Trimming took 6 bases from V and 10 from J, leaving 10 bases between them. In germline, CDR1 is SGHVS, CDR2 FNYEAQ. This CDR3 contains 11 residues. The CDR3 loop is CASSRGWEQFF. The CDR3 coding sequence is TGTGCCAGCAGTCGAGGGTGGGAGCAGTTCTTC.

V and J are TRBV6-2 or TRBV6-3 and TRBJ1-1; 7 nucleotides line up with TRBD1. Germline CDR1 is MNHEY and CDR2 is SVGEGT. This CDR3 has 13 amino acids. Unmatched junction bases numbered 8, after V lost 7 bases and J lost 6 bases. Here the CDR3 reads CASNRGEFAEAFF. For the CDR3, the DNA is TGTGCCAGCAACAGGGGTGAGTTCGCTGAAGCTTTCTTT.

The J gene is TRBJ2-7, the V gene TRBV6-1; 9 positions match TRBD2. The germline CDR1 and CDR2 sequences are MNHNS and SASEGT. CDR3 length: 16 residues. V lost 2 bases and J lost 6; bases outside the gene matches: 11. In DNA form, the CDR3 reads TGTGCCAGCAGTGAAATAATAGCGGGAGCCGGGAGCGAGCAGTACTTC. This codes for CASSEIIAGAGSEQYF.

This clonotype was counted a few times. This chain links TRBV7-2 with TRBJ2-4; 7 nucleotides align to TRBD2. CDR1 and CDR2 from the germline V gene are SGHTA and FQGNSA. The CDR3 contains 15 residues. V lost 5 bases to trimming and J lost 3 bases; unmatched junction nucleotides: 7. The CDR3 region has the DNA TGTGCCAGCAGCCCTCGGTCTAGCGGCAAAAACATTCAGTACTTC. As protein: CASSPRSSGKNIQYF.

The rearrangement joins TRBV28 to TRBJ2-2; D may be TRBD1 or TRBD2 (6 bases each). V lost 10 bases and J 6 bases, leaving 15 bases between the germline ends. The CDR3 runs to 13 residues. The germline CDR1 and CDR2 sequences are MDHEN and SYDVKM. This chain's CDR3 is CATTQRGAGELFF. The DNA for the CDR3 is TGTGCCACCACACAGAGGGGGGCCGGGGAGCTGTTTTTT.

The chain recombines TRBV15 with TRBJ1-3; the D is unclear. CDR1 LNHNV and CDR2 YYDKDF come from the germline V gene (reference sequence). This CDR3 comprises 15 residues. Trimming left V 0 bases short and J 3 bases short, with 9 bases between. This chain's CDR3 is CATSRDMRVGNTIYF. CDR3 DNA sequence: TGTGCCACCAGCAGAGATATGCGTGTTGGAAACACCATATATTTT.

In this sample, this clonotype turned up a few times. This sequence joins TRBV4-1 and TRBJ1-1, with 7 bases fitting TRBD1. Germline loops: CDR1 MGHRA, CDR2 YSYEKL. V gave up 4 bases and J gave up 7 bases; unmatched junction bases: 12. The CDR3 has 15 residues. CDR3 residues: CASSREDRASLEAFF. The CDR3, as DNA: TGCGCCAGCAGCCGGGAAGACAGGGCCTCCCTTGAAGCTTTCTTT.

The J gene is TRBJ2-1, the V gene TRBV19, with 8 bases aligning to TRBD2. The CDR3 loop spans 15 amino acids. Germline V gene sequence: CDR1 LNHDA, CDR2 SQIVND (reference sequence). Trimming removed 5 bases from V and 8 bases from J; junction bases left unmatched: 11. The CDR3 nucleotides are TGTGCCAGTAGTCCAACTAGCGGACGATTCGATGAGCAGTTCTTC. The encoded protein is CASSPTSGRFDEQFF.

The rearrangement links TRBV6-1 to TRBJ2-5, with 14 bases aligning to TRBD2. Germline CDR1 and CDR2: MNHNS and SASEGT. Unmatched junction bases numbered 10, after V lost 7 bases and J lost 6 bases. The CDR3 covers 16 residues. This CDR3 reads CASTGTSGGPPKTQYF. The DNA for the CDR3 is TGTGCCAGCACAGGGACTAGCGGGGGACCCCCGAAGACCCAGTACTTC.

V and J are TRBV10-3 and TRBJ2-7; D tentatively reads TRBD1 or TRBD2 (5 bases each). From germline, CDR1 is ENHRY and CDR2 SYGVKD. The CDR3 runs to 14 residues. V shed 4 bases and J shed 2 bases, with 12 bases lying between them. This CDR3 is CAISVGTEAYEQYF. In nucleotides, the CDR3 is TGTGCCATCAGTGTGGGGACGGAAGCCTACGAGCAGTACTTC.

This rearrangement joins TRBV19 to TRBJ1-3; 7 bases agree with TRBD1. The CDR3 has 14 residues. V shed 6 bases and J 4 bases; nucleotides not matched to a gene: 6. Germline CDR1 is LNHDA and CDR2 is SQIVND (reference sequence). DNA for the CDR3: TGTGCCAGTAGCCGACAGGGCCGCGGAAACACCATATATTTT. This translates into CASSRQGRGNTIYF.

This clonotype turned up a few times. The V and J genes are TRBV23-1 and TRBJ2-7; tentatively, D is TRBD1 (6 bases). TRBV23-1 is classed as an ORF, of uncertain function. The CDR3 consists of 15 residues. Trimming cost V 0 bases and J 7 bases, with 16 bases left between them. The CDR3 bases are TGCGCCAGCAGTCAATCGGCCTACAGGGTCGGAGAGCAGTACTTC. Residues: CASSQSAYRVGEQYF.

This clonotype was seen more than once but under ten times. The chain couples TRBV7-2 to TRBJ2-2; D not resolved. Germline V CDR1 and CDR2: SGHTA, FQGNSA. Trimming took off 11 bases at V and 6 bases at J, with 13 bases between the two ends. This CDR3 is 12 amino acids long. CDR3 DNA: TGTGCCGGCTCGACGATCCCCGGGGAGCTGTTTTTT. It encodes CAGSTIPGELFF.

V gene TRBV5-6 combines with J gene TRBJ2-4; D remains ambiguous. Germline CDR1 reads SGHDT; CDR2 reads YYEEEE. Trimming stripped 3 bases from V and 0 bases from J, with 7 bases between. This CDR3 spans 14 amino acids. The CDR3 DNA is TGTGCCAGCAGCTCCTTCACAGCCAAAAACATTCAGTACTTC. Protein: CASSSFTAKNIQYF.

This clonotype was picked up a small number of times. V usage is TRBV7-6 and J usage is TRBJ1-6; D is unresolved. Trimming took off 1 base at V and 3 bases at J, with 10 bases between the two ends. From germline, CDR1 is SGHVS and CDR2 FNYEAQ. The CDR3 is 16 residues long. As DNA, the CDR3 is TGTGCCAGCAGCTTAGTCGGGCTGAACTATAATTCACCCCTCCACTTT. Translation gives CASSLVGLNYNSPLHF. The full variable domain, rest sourced from reference TRBV7-6 and TRBJ1-6, is GAGVSQSPRYKVTKRGQDVALRCDPISGHVSLYWYRQALGQGPEFLTYFNYEAQQDKSGLPNDRFSAERPEGSISTLTIQRTEQRDSAMYRCASSLVGLNYNSPLHFGNGTRLTVT.

The chain employs TRBV6-2 or TRBV6-3 and TRBJ2-6; D unclear. V lost 6 bases and J 2 bases, leaving 5 bases between the germline ends. Germline V gene sequence: CDR1 MNHEY, CDR2 SVGEGT. This CDR3 is 13 amino acids long. CDR3 in DNA: TGTGCCAGCAGGTTCGCTGGGGCCAACGTCCTGACTTTC. This gives the protein CASRFAGANVLTF.

The rearrangement links TRBV7-2 to TRBJ2-5; 13 nucleotides align to TRBD2. Losses at the gene ends were 4 bases for V and 5 bases for J; bases not matched to a gene: 1. Germline V lookup: CDR1 SGHTA, CDR2 FQGNSA. The CDR3 is 14 residues long. CDR3 sequence reads: CASSSGLAGETQYF. In nucleotides, the CDR3 is TGTGCCAGCAGCTCGGGACTAGCGGGGGAGACCCAGTACTTC.

The chain has TRBV7-2 and TRBJ2-1, with TRBD2 matching 13 bases. CDR3 length equals 15 residues. V shed 5 bases and J 6 bases; nucleotides not matched to a gene: 4. Germline V lookup: CDR1 SGHTA, CDR2 FQGNSA. CDR3 DNA sequence: TGTGCCAGCAGCCGAGGACTAGCGGGAGTCAATGAGCAGTTCTTC. The encoded protein is CASSRGLAGVNEQFF.

The chain uses TRBV7-2 and TRBJ2-2; TRBD2 is a possible D gene (5 bases). V lost 5 bases to trimming and J lost 5 bases, with 15 bases between them. The CDR3 has 15 amino acids. From germline, CDR1 is SGHTA and CDR2 FQGNSA. As DNA, the CDR3 is TGTGCCAGCAGCCCCGAACTAGGATTGACCGGGGAGCTGTTTTTT. Translating it yields CASSPELGLTGELFF.

V gene TRBV6-6 combines with J gene TRBJ2-3; possibly TRBD2 for D (7 bases). This CDR3 is built from 16 residues. Deletions cut 6 bases from V and 4 bases from J, with 20 bases between. Germline lookup yields CDR1 MNHNY and CDR2 SVGAGI (reference sequence). DNA for the CDR3: TGTGCCAGCAGCCCCAGGTGGGGGGGCCGAGCAGATACGCAGTATTTT. This gives the protein CASSPRWGGRADTQYF.

This sequence joins TRBV19 and TRBJ2-2, with D possibly matching TRBD1 (6 bases). The ends were cut back, 5 bases at V and 4 bases at J, with 14 bases in the middle. CDR1 and CDR2 (germline): LNHDA, SQIVND (reference sequence). This CDR3 comprises 15 residues. The CDR3 spells CASSSKGHLTGELFF. CDR3 nucleotides: TGTGCCAGTAGTTCGAAGGGACATCTCACCGGGGAGCTGTTTTTT. Variable domain in full (rest from reference TRBV19 and TRBJ2-2): DGGITQSPKYLFRKEGQNVTLSCEQNLNHDAMYWYRQDPGQGLRLIYYSQIVNDFQKGDIAEGYSVSREKKESFPLTVTSAQKNPTAFYLCASSSKGHLTGELFFGEGSRLTVL.

This clonotype has a handful of counts. CDR3 sequence: CASRRPVGYNIEQYF. DNA of the CDR3: TGTGCCAGCAGGCGTCCGGTCGGGTATAATATCGAGCAGTACTTC. The chain is built from TRBV7-4 and TRBJ2-7; D gene unclear. The V end lost 6 bases, the J end lost 6 bases, and 21 bases lay between the germline ends. This CDR3 has 15 residues. Germline values: CDR1 SGHVT, CDR2 SQSDAQ.

J is TRBJ2-5 and V is TRBV3-1; the D is unclear. This CDR3 spans 13 amino acids. In germline, CDR1 is LGHDT, CDR2 YNNKEL (reference sequence). Between the trimmed V and J ends, which lost 1 base and 3 bases, there was a span of 6 bases. In nucleotides, the CDR3 is TGTGCCAGCAGCCAAGTCAGTAAAGAGACCCAGTACTTC. Protein product: CASSQVSKETQYF.

The V call is TRBV7-9, the J call TRBJ2-7, with 10 bases that match TRBD1. The length of the CDR3 is 15 residues. Looked up from germline, CDR1 is SEHNR and CDR2 is FQNEAQ (reference sequence). V gave up 2 bases and J gave up 3 bases; unmatched junction bases: 4. CDR3 coding DNA: TGTGCCAGCAGCTTAACGAGGGACAGGGGCTACGAGCAGTACTTC. This translates into CASSLTRDRGYEQYF.

This clonotype has a count of ten or more. The CDR3 DNA is TGTGCCAGCAGCTTAGGCTGGGGCACTGAAGCTTTCTTT. The encoded protein is CASSLGWGTEAFF. V usage is TRBV7-8 and J usage is TRBJ1-1; D is undetermined. V was shortened by 1 base and J by 4 bases, with 7 bases between the two germline ends. The CDR3 is made up of 13 amino acids. In germline, CDR1 is SGHVS, CDR2 FQNEAQ.